This TCR beta chain was documented in a study of a mutant IDH1 vaccine in newly diagnosed glioma. Study information: Investigators started vaccination 4-6 weeks after radiotherapy alone, or with temozolomide cycles. Study-wide findings and caveats: Researchers report vaccine-induced immune responses in roughly 94% of patients. Shifts in the top peripheral T cell clonotypes seemed unrelated to pseudoprogression.

Time point specified: week 47, end of study. Doses of 300 ug of mutant IDH1 20-mer peptide were given with topical imiquimod. A note on this clone: Its antigen remains unknown.

The CDR3 has 13 amino acids. The ends were cut back, 3 bases at V and 7 bases at J, with 10 bases in the middle. Germline CDR1 and CDR2: LGHNA and YNFKEQ. The data were produced by immunoSEQ multiplex PCR, yet TCRdb's version contains in-frame clones alone and is incomplete. The sample yields 45,000 to 55,000 clones, 65% to 85% seen once. This receptor was taken from a woman in her 30s with glioma. Some clones in this sample may be carry-over from other donors' samples. The sequences come from PBMCs, collected from a glioma patient whose treatment included an IDH1 peptide vaccine. The chain carries TRBV4-2 and TRBJ1-5, with D possibly being TRBD1 (6 bases). CDR3 amino acids: CASSHARGQPQHF. CDR3 nucleotide sequence: TGTGCCAGCAGCCATGCGAGGGGGCAGCCCCAGCATTTT.